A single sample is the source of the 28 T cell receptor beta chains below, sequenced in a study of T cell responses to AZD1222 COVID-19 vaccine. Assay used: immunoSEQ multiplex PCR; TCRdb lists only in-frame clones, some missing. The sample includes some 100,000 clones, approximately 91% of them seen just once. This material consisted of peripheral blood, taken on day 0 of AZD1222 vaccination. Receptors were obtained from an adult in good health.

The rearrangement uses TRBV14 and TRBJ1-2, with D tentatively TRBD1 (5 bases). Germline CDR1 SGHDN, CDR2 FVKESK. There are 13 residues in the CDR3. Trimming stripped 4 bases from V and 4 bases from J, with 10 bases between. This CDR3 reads CASSPGRFYGYTF. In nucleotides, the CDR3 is TGTGCCAGCAGCCCGGGACGGTTCTATGGCTACACCTTC.

This CDR3 is CASSLGQLGEQYF. CDR3 in DNA: TGTGCCAGCAGCTTGGGGCAATTGGGCGAGCAGTACTTC. The rearrangement joins TRBV5-4 to TRBJ2-7; D is undetermined. The germline V and J ends were trimmed by 0 bases and 6 bases, with 10 bases remaining between them. Germline V lookup: CDR1 SGHNT, CDR2 YYREEE (reference sequence). The CDR3 is 13 residues long. The full variable domain, its missing parts supplied by reference TRBV5-4 and TRBJ2-7, is ETGVTQSPTHLIKTRGQQVTLRCSSQSGHNTVSWYQQALGQGPQFIFQYYREEENGRGNFPPRFSGLQFPNYSSELNVNALELDDSALYLCASSLGQLGEQYFGPGTRLTVT.

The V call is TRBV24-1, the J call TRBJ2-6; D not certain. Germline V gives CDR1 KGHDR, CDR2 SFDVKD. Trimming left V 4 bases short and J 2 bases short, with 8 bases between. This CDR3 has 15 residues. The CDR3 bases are TGTGCCACCAGTGACCTAGGTACTGGGGCCAACGTCCTGACTTTC. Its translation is CATSDLGTGANVLTF.

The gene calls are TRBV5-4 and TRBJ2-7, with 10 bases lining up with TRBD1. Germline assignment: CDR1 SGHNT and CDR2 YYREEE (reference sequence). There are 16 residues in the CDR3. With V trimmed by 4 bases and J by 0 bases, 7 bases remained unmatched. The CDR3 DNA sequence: TGTGCCAGCAGCCCGGGGACAGGGGATTCCTCCTACGAGCAGTACTTC. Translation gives CASSPGTGDSSYEQYF.

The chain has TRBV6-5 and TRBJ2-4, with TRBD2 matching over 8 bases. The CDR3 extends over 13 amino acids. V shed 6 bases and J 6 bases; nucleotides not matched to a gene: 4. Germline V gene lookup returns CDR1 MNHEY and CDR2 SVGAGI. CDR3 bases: TGTGCCAGCAGAACCGGGGGGGGAAACATTCAGTACTTC. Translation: CASRTGGGNIQYF.

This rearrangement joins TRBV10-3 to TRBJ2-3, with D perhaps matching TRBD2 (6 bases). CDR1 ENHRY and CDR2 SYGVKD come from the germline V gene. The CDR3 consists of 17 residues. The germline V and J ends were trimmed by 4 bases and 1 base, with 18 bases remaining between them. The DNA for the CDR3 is TGTGCCATCAGTGCCTCAGCAGCGGGCCAACGCACAGATACGCAGTATTTT. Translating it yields CAISASAAGQRTDTQYF.

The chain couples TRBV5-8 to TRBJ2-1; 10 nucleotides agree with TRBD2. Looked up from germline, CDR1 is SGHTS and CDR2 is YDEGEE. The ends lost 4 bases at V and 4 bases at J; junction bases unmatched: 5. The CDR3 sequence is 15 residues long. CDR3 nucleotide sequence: TGTGCCAGCAGCATCGGGACTAGCGTTTACAATGAGCAGTTCTTC. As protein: CASSIGTSVYNEQFF.

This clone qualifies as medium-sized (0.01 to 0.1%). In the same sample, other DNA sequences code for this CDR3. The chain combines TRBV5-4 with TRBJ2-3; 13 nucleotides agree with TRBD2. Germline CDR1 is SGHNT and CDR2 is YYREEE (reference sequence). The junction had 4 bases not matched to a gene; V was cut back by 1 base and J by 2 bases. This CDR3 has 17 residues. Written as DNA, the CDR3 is TGTGCCAGCAGCTTGAGACTAGCGGGAGGACCCACAGATACGCAGTATTTT. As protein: CASSLRLAGGPTDTQYF.

The CDR3 loop reads CASSYGSYNYGYTF. Written as DNA, the CDR3 is TGTGCCAGCAGTTACGGGAGCTATAACTATGGCTACACCTTC. The chain is built from TRBV28 and TRBJ1-2; D call uncertain. Deletions cut 4 bases from V and 1 base from J, with 10 bases between. The germline V gene has CDR1 MDHEN and CDR2 SYDVKM. The CDR3 spans 14 residues.

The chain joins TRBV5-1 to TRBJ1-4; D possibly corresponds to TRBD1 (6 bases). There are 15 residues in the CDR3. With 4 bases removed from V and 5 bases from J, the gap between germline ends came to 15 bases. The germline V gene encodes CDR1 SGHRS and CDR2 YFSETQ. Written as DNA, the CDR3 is TGCGCCAGCAGCCCCGGGGGGGGCCAAAATGAAAAACTGTTTTTT. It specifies CASSPGGGQNEKLFF.

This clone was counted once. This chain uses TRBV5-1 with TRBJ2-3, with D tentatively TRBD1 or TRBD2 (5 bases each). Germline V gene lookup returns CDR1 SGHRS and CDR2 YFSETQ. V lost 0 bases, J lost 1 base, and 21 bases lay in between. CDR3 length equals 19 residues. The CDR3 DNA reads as TGCGCCAGCAGCTTGGGCCCCACGGGCGCGAGGGGTGGCACAGATACGCAGTATTTT. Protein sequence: CASSLGPTGARGGTDTQYF.

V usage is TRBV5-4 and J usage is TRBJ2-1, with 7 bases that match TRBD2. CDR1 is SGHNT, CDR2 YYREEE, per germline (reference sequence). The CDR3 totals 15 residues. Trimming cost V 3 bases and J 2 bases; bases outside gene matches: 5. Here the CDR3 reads CASSSSSGTYNEQFF. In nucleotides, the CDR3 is TGTGCCAGCAGCTCCTCTAGCGGTACCTACAATGAGCAGTTCTTC.

The CDR3 coding sequence is TGTGCCTGGAGGGGAGGGGTTGATGAAGCTTTCTTT. It yields the protein CAWRGGVDEAFF. The rearrangement uses TRBV30 and TRBJ1-1; D is possibly TRBD1 (5 bases). Germline assignment: CDR1 GTSNPN and CDR2 SVGIG (reference sequence). The CDR3 is 12 residues long. The ends were cut back, 3 bases at V and 7 bases at J, with 12 bases in the middle.

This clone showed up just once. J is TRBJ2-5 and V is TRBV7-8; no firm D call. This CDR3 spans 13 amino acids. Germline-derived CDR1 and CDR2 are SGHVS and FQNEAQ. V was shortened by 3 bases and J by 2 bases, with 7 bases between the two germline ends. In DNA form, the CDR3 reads TGTGCCAGCAGCTTGCGGAGACAAGAGACCCAGTACTTC. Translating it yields CASSLRRQETQYF.

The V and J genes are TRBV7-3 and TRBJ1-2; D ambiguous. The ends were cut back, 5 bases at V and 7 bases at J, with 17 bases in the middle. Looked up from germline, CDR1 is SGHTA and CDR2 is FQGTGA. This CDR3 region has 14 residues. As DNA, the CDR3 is TGTGCCAGCAGCCCCTTGGGAAAGGGAGGTGGCTACACCTTC. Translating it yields CASSPLGKGGGYTF.

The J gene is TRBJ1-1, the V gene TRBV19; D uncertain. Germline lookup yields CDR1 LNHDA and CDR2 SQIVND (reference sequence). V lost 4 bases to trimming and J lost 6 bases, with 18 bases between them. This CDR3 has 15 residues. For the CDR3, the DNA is TGTGCCAGTAGTAAGGGAGGGTATGGAAATCCTGAAGCTTTCTTT. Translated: CASSKGGYGNPEAFF.

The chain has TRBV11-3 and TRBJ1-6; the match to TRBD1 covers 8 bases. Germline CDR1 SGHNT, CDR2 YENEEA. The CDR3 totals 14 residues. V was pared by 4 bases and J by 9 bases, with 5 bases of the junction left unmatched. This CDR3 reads CASSSGQEFSPLHF. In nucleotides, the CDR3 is TGTGCCAGCAGCTCGGGACAGGAATTTTCACCCCTCCACTTT.

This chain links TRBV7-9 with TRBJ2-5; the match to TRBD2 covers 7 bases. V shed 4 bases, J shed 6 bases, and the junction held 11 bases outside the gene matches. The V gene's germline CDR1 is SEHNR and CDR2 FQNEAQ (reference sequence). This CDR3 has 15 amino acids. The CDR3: CASSSRAGLKKTQYF. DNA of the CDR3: TGTGCCAGCAGCTCTAGAGCGGGGTTGAAAAAGACCCAGTACTTC.

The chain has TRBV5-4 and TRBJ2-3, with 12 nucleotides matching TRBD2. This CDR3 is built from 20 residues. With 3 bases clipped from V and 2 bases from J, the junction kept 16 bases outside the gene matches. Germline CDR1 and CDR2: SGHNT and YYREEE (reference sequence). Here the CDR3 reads CASSSSSGRALPKPTDTQYF. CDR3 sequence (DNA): TGTGCCAGCAGCTCATCTAGCGGGAGGGCCTTACCTAAACCCACAGATACGCAGTATTTT. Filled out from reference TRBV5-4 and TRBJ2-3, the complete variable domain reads ETGVTQSPTHLIKTRGQQVTLRCSSQSGHNTVSWYQQALGQGPQFIFQYYREEENGRGNFPPRFSGLQFPNYSSELNVNALELDDSALYLCASSSSSGRALPKPTDTQYFGPGTRLTVL.

In DNA, the CDR3 is TGTGCCAGCAGTGAACGTCGGGGTAGCGGAGATACGCAGTATTTT. It translates to CASSERRGSGDTQYF. This chain connects TRBV2 to TRBJ2-3, with TRBD2 as a possible D gene (6 bases). CDR1 and CDR2 from the germline V gene are SNHLY and FYNNEI. Trimming cost V 2 bases and J 5 bases, with 14 bases left between them. The CDR3 has 15 amino acids.

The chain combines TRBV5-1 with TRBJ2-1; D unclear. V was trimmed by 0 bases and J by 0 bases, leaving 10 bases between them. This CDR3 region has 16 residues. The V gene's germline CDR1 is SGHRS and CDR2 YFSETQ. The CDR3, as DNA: TGCGCCAGCAGCTTGGACGTAAGAGACTCCTACAATGAGCAGTTCTTC. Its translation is CASSLDVRDSYNEQFF.

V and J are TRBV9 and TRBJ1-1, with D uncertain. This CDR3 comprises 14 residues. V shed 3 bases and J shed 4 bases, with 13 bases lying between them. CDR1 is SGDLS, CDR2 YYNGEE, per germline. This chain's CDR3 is CASSGLRRSTEAFF. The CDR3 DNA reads TGTGCCAGCAGCGGTCTCAGGAGGTCCACTGAAGCTTTCTTT. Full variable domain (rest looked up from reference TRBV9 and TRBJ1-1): DSGVTQTPKHLITATGQRVTLRCSPRSGDLSVYWYQQSLDQGLQFLIQYYNGEERAKGNILERFSAQQFPDLHSELNLSSLELGDSALYFCASSGLRRSTEAFFGQGTRLTVV.

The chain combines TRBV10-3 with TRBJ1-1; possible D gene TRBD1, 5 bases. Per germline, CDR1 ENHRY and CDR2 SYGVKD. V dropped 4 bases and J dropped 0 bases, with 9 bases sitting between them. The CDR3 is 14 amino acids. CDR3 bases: TGTGCCATCAGTGTGGGGGGAATGAACACTGAAGCTTTCTTT. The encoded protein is CAISVGGMNTEAFF.

CDR3 region: CASRTTGASSGNTIYF. DNA of the CDR3: TGTGCCAGCAGGACGACAGGGGCTAGCTCTGGAAACACCATATATTTT. The V and J genes are TRBV28 and TRBJ1-3, with 8 nucleotides matching TRBD1. The CDR3 contains 16 residues. Germline CDR1 and CDR2: MDHEN and SYDVKM. V lost 6 bases to trimming and J lost 0 bases; unmatched junction nucleotides: 7.

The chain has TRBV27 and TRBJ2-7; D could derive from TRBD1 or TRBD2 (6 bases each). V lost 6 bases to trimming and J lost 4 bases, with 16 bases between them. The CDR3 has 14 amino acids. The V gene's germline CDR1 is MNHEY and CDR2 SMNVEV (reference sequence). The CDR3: CASSPRRRGYEQYF. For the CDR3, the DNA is TGTGCCAGCAGCCCAAGGAGGAGGGGGTACGAGCAGTACTTC.

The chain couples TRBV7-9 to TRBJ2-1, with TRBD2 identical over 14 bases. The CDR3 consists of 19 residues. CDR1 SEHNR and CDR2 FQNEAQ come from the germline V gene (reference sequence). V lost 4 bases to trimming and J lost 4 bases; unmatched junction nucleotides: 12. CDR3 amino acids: CASSSGLAGGPGQYNEQFF. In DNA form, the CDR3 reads TGTGCCAGCAGCTCCGGACTAGCGGGAGGTCCAGGTCAATACAATGAGCAGTTCTTC. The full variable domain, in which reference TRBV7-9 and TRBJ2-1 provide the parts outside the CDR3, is DTGVSQNPRHKITKRGQNVTFRCDPISEHNRLYWYRQTLGQGPEFLTYFQNEAQLEKSRLLSDRFSAERPKGSFSTLEIQRTEQGDSAMYLCASSSGLAGGPGQYNEQFFGPGTRLTVL.

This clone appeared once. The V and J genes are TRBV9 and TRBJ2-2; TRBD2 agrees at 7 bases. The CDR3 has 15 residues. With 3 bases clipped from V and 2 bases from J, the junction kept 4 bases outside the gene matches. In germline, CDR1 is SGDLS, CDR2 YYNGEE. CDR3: CASSASGFNTGELFF. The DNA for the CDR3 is TGTGCCAGCAGCGCTAGCGGTTTCAACACCGGGGAGCTGTTTTTT.

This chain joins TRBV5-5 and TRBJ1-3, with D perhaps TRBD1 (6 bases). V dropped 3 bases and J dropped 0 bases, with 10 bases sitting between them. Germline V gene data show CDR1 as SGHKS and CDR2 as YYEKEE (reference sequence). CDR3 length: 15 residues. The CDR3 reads CASSSRDNSGNTIYF. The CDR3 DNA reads TGTGCCAGCAGCTCAAGGGACAACTCTGGAAACACCATATATTTT.